The text below deals with one TCR beta chain. Its antigen is not identified. These data are taken from a study of T-cell memory formation after mild COVID-19. Turning to the study itself: Among the donors, TCR clusters were largely specific to each donor.

Constant-segment primers were used for 5'RACE, and the resulting TCR alpha and TCR beta cDNA libraries carried sample barcodes and UMIs. TCRdb called the 5' RACE reads again in MiXCR, with one record for every CDR3 protein. The sample yields roughly 600,000 distinct CDR3 sequences, approximately 19% seen once. Between the trimmed V and J ends, which lost 8 bases and 1 base, there was a span of 15 bases. The germline CDR1 and CDR2 sequences are SGHTA and FQGNSA. The CDR3 contains 15 residues. The study's findings and limits: Memory cells collected pre-infection included some clones that later responded, suggesting cross-reactive memory joined. The SARS-CoV-2 specificity of second-wave clones reaching peak at day 37 remained unverified.

Material: PBMCs or a T cell subset sorted from them (not recorded which). This sequence was found in an adult woman who had mild COVID-19 (a few samples of this study predate the infection). Cell type and time point are not known. V usage is TRBV7-2 and J usage is TRBJ1-5, with a weak D call TRBD1 (5 bases). CDR3: CASSETGGSNQPQHF. CDR3 coding DNA: TGTGCCAGCTCCGAGACCGGGGGGAGCAATCAGCCCCAGCATTTT.